The 23 T cell receptor beta chains below all came from one sample that was sequenced in a study of T cells in Graves' hyperthyroidism and ophthalmopathy. The source material, RNA transcripts, was used to amplify TCR beta CDR3 regions. The study used the HTBI primer set for a first-round RT-PCR of the TCR CDR3. TCRdb passed the multiplex PCR reads through MiXCR, listing each CDR3 protein once. The sample has hundreds of thousands of distinct CDR3 sequences; around 16% are singletons. The sample consisted of blood. The receptors shown here come from a woman aged 40 to 50 with Graves' ophthalmopathy.

With regard to this clonotype: A much larger clone sits a single nucleotide away, making a read error possible. The genes are TRBV3-1 and TRBJ1-6, with D maybe TRBD1 (5 bases). This CDR3 region has 16 residues. The germline V gene encodes CDR1 LGHDT and CDR2 YNNKEL (reference sequence). V shed 1 base and J shed 8 bases, with 15 bases lying between them. CDR3 DNA sequence: TGTGCCAGCAGCCAAGCCGAGACAGTAAAGGATTCACCCCTCCACTTT. As protein: CASSQAETVKDSPLHF.

This clonotype was found many times. The gene calls are TRBV12-3 or TRBV12-4 and TRBJ1-1; D is undetermined. Trimming cost V 5 bases and J 3 bases, with 16 bases left between them. The CDR3 consists of 15 residues. CDR3 coding DNA: TGTGCCAGCAGTGCCCACTCTCGGGTAGACACTGAAGCTTTCTTT. Protein sequence: CASSAHSRVDTEAFF.

The chain carries TRBV7-3 and TRBJ2-2; D remains unclear. Trimming removed 4 bases at V and 1 base at J, with 7 bases between. Germline lookup yields CDR1 SGHTA and CDR2 FQGTGA. The CDR3 covers 14 residues. The CDR3 coding sequence is TGTGCCAGCAGCTACTACAGGAACACCGGGGAGCTGTTTTTT. This translates into CASSYYRNTGELFF.

This clonotype was seen more than once but under ten times. J is TRBJ1-5 and V is TRBV4-1; tentatively, D is TRBD1 (5 bases). CDR3 size: 17 residues. Trimming stripped 0 bases from V and 2 bases from J, with 14 bases between. Germline V gene lookup returns CDR1 MGHRA and CDR2 YSYEKL. The DNA for the CDR3 is TGCGCCAGCAGCCAAGATCTTAGAGGGGAGGGCAATCAGCCCCAGCATTTT. It yields the protein CASSQDLRGEGNQPQHF.

The rearrangement uses TRBV13 and TRBJ2-1, with D unclear. Trimming took off 0 bases at V and 12 bases at J, with 6 bases between the two ends. Germline loops: CDR1 PRHDT, CDR2 FYEKMQ (reference sequence). This CDR3 is 11 amino acids long. CDR3 amino acids: CASSLGGLQFF. The DNA of the CDR3 is TGTGCCAGCAGCTTAGGTGGGTTGCAGTTCTTC.

This clonotype was counted at least ten times. The V and J genes are TRBV6-1 and TRBJ1-1; D uncertain. Looked up from germline, CDR1 is MNHNS and CDR2 is SASEGT. The CDR3 extends over 14 amino acids. V was shortened by 8 bases and J by 3 bases, with 16 bases between the two germline ends. Here the CDR3 DNA reads TGTGCCAGCGGTATACGTGCTATGGACACTGAAGCTTTCTTT. As protein: CASGIRAMDTEAFF.

This clonotype has ten or more counts. The chain employs TRBV5-1 and TRBJ1-2; D is uncertain. CDR1 is SGHRS, CDR2 YFSETQ, per germline. The V end lost 2 bases, the J end lost 6 bases, and 17 bases lay between the germline ends. The CDR3 contains 15 residues. CDR3 in amino acids: CASSLLTPIRDGYTF. Written as DNA, the CDR3 is TGCGCCAGCAGCTTATTGACACCGATAAGGGATGGCTACACCTTC.

The sample holds many counts of this clonotype. The chain has TRBV2 and TRBJ2-3; 7 bases fit TRBD2. Germline V gene lookup returns CDR1 SNHLY and CDR2 FYNNEI. The CDR3 is 15 residues long. Losses at the gene ends were 6 bases for V and 2 bases for J; bases not matched to a gene: 8. CDR3 DNA sequence: TGTGCCAGCAGGGGTCAGCGGGGCATCACAGATACGCAGTATTTT. Encoded protein: CASRGQRGITDTQYF.

This clonotype has at least ten counts. The chain links TRBV6-2 or TRBV6-3 to TRBJ2-2, with TRBD2 matching over 12 bases. In germline, CDR1 is MNHEY, CDR2 SVGEGT. This CDR3 contains 16 residues. Unmatched junction bases numbered 11, after V lost 7 bases and J lost 8 bases. The CDR3 sequence is CASTYPLAGGPGELFF. Here the CDR3 DNA reads TGTGCCAGCACCTACCCTCTAGCGGGAGGGCCTGGGGAGCTGTTTTTT.

The CDR3: CASSQDWGQGAQPQHF. The CDR3 DNA follows: TGTGCCAGCAGCCAAGATTGGGGACAGGGGGCCCAGCCCCAGCATTTT. The J gene is TRBJ1-5, the V gene TRBV3-1, with 12 bases fitting TRBD1. This CDR3 spans 16 amino acids. V was clipped by 0 bases and J by 7 bases; unmatched bases: 4. Looked up from germline, CDR1 is LGHDT and CDR2 is YNNKEL (reference sequence). The whole variable domain, filled in from reference TRBV3-1 and TRBJ1-5, reads DTAVSQTPKYLVTQMGNDKSIKCEQNLGHDTMYWYKQDSKKFLKIMFSYNNKELIINETVPNRFSPKSPDKAHLNLHINSLELGDSAVYFCASSQDWGQGAQPQHFGDGTRLSIL.

This clonotype was detected many times. The chain recombines TRBV28 with TRBJ2-1; D perhaps matches TRBD2 (6 bases). The germline V gene encodes CDR1 MDHEN and CDR2 SYDVKM. CDR3 length: 14 amino acids. V was shortened by 2 bases and J by 7 bases, with 12 bases between the two germline ends. This CDR3 reads CASSLLGGFNEQFF. CDR3 sequence (DNA): TGTGCCAGCAGTTTACTTGGGGGGTTTAATGAGCAGTTCTTC.

At least ten counts were recorded for this clonotype. V gene TRBV7-2 combines with J gene TRBJ2-7; 7 bases are a match to TRBD2. The CDR3 is made up of 15 amino acids. Germline V CDR1 and CDR2: SGHTA, FQGNSA. With 0 bases clipped from V and 2 bases from J, the junction kept 4 bases outside the gene matches. The CDR3 DNA sequence: TGTGCCAGCAGCTTAGCCCCTAGCGGACCCTACGAGCAGTACTTC. Its translation: CASSLAPSGPYEQYF.

In this sample, this clonotype turned up a few times. This rearrangement joins TRBV6-1 to TRBJ2-3, with no clear D. The CDR3 totals 13 residues. Germline CDR1 MNHNS, CDR2 SASEGT. Trimming cost V 5 bases and J 6 bases, with 12 bases left between them. CDR3 in amino acids: CASSPRQVDTQYF. The DNA for the CDR3 is TGTGCCAGCAGTCCCCGGCAGGTGGATACGCAGTATTTT.

This clonotype was recorded many times. The V and J genes are TRBV7-2 and TRBJ2-7, with no clear D. Germline CDR1 reads SGHTA; CDR2 reads FQGNSA. This CDR3 comprises 14 residues. V gave up 1 base and J gave up 4 bases, with 11 bases separating them. CDR3: CASSLGVPGYEQYF. The CDR3 DNA reads as TGTGCCAGCAGCTTAGGGGTCCCAGGTTACGAGCAGTACTTC.

This clonotype was seen many times. The CDR3 sequence is CASSPWDRSSYEQYF. DNA of the CDR3: TGCGCCAGCAGCCCGTGGGACAGGAGCTCCTACGAGCAGTACTTC. The gene calls are TRBV5-1 and TRBJ2-7; 8 positions agree with TRBD1. The germline V gene encodes CDR1 SGHRS and CDR2 YFSETQ. This CDR3 is built from 15 residues. J lost 0 bases, V lost 4 bases, and 6 bases had no gene match.

This clonotype showed up many times. The V and J genes are TRBV5-1 and TRBJ1-5, with a tentative D call TRBD1 (6 bases). Germline lookup yields CDR1 SGHRS and CDR2 YFSETQ. The V and J ends lost 0 bases and 5 bases respectively, with 12 bases between them. The CDR3 spans 15 residues. The CDR3 sequence: CASSLAREGDQPQHF. The CDR3 nucleotides read TGCGCCAGCAGCTTGGCCAGGGAGGGGGATCAGCCCCAGCATTTT.

This clonotype was seen more than once but under ten times. CDR3 sequence: CASSYPAGGATEQYF. CDR3 bases: TGTGCCAGCAGTTACCCCGCAGGGGGCGCGACCGAGCAGTACTTC. This rearrangement joins TRBV6-2 or TRBV6-3 to TRBJ2-7; 8 bases are shared with TRBD1. This CDR3 is built from 15 residues. Germline V CDR1 and CDR2: MNHEY, SVGEGT. J lost 6 bases, V lost 2 bases, and 9 bases had no gene match.

Remarks on this clonotype: A much larger clone is a single base away; this may be a read error. V is TRBV6-2 or TRBV6-3 and J is TRBJ1-1; no reliable D call. The CDR3 contains 15 residues. Germline loops: CDR1 MNHEY, CDR2 SVGEGT. This CDR3 is CASSYSVVMNTGAFF. CDR3 sequence (DNA): TGTGCCAGCAGTTACTCCGTAGTAATGAACACTGGAGCTTTCTTT.

The sample holds many counts of this clonotype. The V and J genes are TRBV3-1 and TRBJ2-7; maybe TRBD1 (5 bases). With 1 base removed from V and 9 bases from J, the gap between germline ends came to 22 bases. The CDR3 has 16 residues. CDR1 is LGHDT and CDR2 is YNNKEL in the germline V gene (reference sequence). In DNA, the CDR3 is TGTGCCAGCAGCCAAGGGCCTTCCTCCCTCCAGGGCGGGCAGTACTTC. This codes for CASSQGPSSLQGGQYF.

The genes are TRBV29-1 and TRBJ2-3; the D is unclear. The V end was cut by 6 bases, the J end by 3 bases, with 10 bases between. Germline-derived CDR1 and CDR2 are SQVTM and ANQGSEA. The CDR3 loop spans 12 amino acids. CDR3 DNA sequence: TGCAGCGTACACGCCCGGACAGATACGCAGTATTTT. Encoded protein: CSVHARTDTQYF.

The chain couples TRBV14 to TRBJ1-3; a weak D match, TRBD1 (5 bases). The CDR3 contains 17 residues. In germline, CDR1 is SGHDN, CDR2 FVKESK. Deletions cut 2 bases from V and 0 bases from J, with 14 bases between. The CDR3, as DNA: TGTGCCAGCAGCCAAAACTTACCGGGACCCTCTGGAAACACCATATATTTT. Protein product: CASSQNLPGPSGNTIYF.

In its sample, this clonotype was seen a few times. This chain links TRBV12-5 with TRBJ1-4; D remains unclear. Germline V gene data show CDR1 as LGHNT and CDR2 as FRNRAP. V was clipped by 0 bases and J by 6 bases, with 5 bases between them. The CDR3 is 13 amino acids. CDR3 in amino acids: CASGLVPDEKLFF. The DNA of the CDR3 is TGTGCTAGTGGTTTGGTCCCGGATGAAAAACTGTTTTTT.

The V and J genes are TRBV6-2 or TRBV6-3 and TRBJ1-5; no firm D call. The germline V and J ends were trimmed by 2 bases and 4 bases, with 18 bases remaining between them. From germline, CDR1 is MNHEY and CDR2 SVGEGT. The CDR3 covers 17 residues. The CDR3, as DNA: TGTGCCAGCAGTTACGAGGCGTCAGCGGCTACGAATCAGCCCCAGCATTTT. This sequence encodes CASSYEASAATNQPQHF.